The 5 T cell receptor beta chains given below trace back to one sample, sequenced in a study of T cells after yellow fever vaccination. One entry per CDR3 protein, called by TCRdb with MiXCR from the 5' RACE reads. Altogether about 340,000 distinct CDR3 sequences are present, under 15% being singletons, with the ten largest covering 3.2%. The sequencing here drew on CD4+ T cells sorted from PBMCs, taken 15 days after the yellow fever booster vaccination. The receptors shown here come from a man between 18 and 35 years old who received the YFV17D yellow fever vaccine.

V usage is TRBV28 and J usage is TRBJ2-2; D gene unclear. This CDR3 has 14 residues. V lost 6 bases and J lost 3, with 11 bases in between. The germline V gene has CDR1 MDHEN and CDR2 SYDVKM. The CDR3 loop is CASSPGRDTGELFF. Written as DNA, the CDR3 is TGTGCCAGCAGCCCCGGACGGGACACCGGGGAGCTGTTTTTT.

The V and J genes are TRBV19 and TRBJ2-5; D remains ambiguous. This CDR3 region has 14 residues. V was trimmed by 0 bases and J by 2 bases, leaving 7 bases between them. Germline assignment: CDR1 LNHDA and CDR2 SQIVND (reference sequence). CDR3 nucleotide sequence: TGTGCCAGTAGTATAGATCACAGTCAAGAGACCCAGTACTTC. Its protein product is CASSIDHSQETQYF.

The chain employs TRBV19 and TRBJ1-1; TRBD1 matches at 9 bases. CDR3 size: 16 residues. With 5 bases clipped from V and 2 bases from J, the junction kept 9 bases outside the gene matches. Germline V gene sequence: CDR1 LNHDA, CDR2 SQIVND (reference sequence). CDR3 region: CASSPNPGQGNTEAFF. CDR3 in DNA: TGTGCCAGTAGTCCTAATCCGGGACAGGGTAACACTGAAGCTTTCTTT.

The rearrangement uses TRBV2 and TRBJ1-4; 9 bases line up with TRBD1. The CDR3 covers 15 residues. Per germline, CDR1 SNHLY and CDR2 FYNNEI. V trimming: 4 bases; J trimming: 7 bases; junction bases outside the gene matches: 7. CDR3 coding DNA: TGTGCCAGCAGTGCACAGGGGGCGCGAGGTGAAAAACTGTTTTTT. Its translation: CASSAQGARGEKLFF.

The rearrangement joins TRBV6-6 to TRBJ1-2; no clear D gene. The CDR3 length is 12 residues. CDR1 is MNHNY and CDR2 is SVGAGI in the germline V gene (reference sequence). V was trimmed by 7 bases and J by 5 bases, leaving 11 bases between them. CDR3 sequence: CASNRGAYGYTF. CDR3 DNA: TGTGCCAGCAATCGGGGAGCATATGGCTACACCTTC.